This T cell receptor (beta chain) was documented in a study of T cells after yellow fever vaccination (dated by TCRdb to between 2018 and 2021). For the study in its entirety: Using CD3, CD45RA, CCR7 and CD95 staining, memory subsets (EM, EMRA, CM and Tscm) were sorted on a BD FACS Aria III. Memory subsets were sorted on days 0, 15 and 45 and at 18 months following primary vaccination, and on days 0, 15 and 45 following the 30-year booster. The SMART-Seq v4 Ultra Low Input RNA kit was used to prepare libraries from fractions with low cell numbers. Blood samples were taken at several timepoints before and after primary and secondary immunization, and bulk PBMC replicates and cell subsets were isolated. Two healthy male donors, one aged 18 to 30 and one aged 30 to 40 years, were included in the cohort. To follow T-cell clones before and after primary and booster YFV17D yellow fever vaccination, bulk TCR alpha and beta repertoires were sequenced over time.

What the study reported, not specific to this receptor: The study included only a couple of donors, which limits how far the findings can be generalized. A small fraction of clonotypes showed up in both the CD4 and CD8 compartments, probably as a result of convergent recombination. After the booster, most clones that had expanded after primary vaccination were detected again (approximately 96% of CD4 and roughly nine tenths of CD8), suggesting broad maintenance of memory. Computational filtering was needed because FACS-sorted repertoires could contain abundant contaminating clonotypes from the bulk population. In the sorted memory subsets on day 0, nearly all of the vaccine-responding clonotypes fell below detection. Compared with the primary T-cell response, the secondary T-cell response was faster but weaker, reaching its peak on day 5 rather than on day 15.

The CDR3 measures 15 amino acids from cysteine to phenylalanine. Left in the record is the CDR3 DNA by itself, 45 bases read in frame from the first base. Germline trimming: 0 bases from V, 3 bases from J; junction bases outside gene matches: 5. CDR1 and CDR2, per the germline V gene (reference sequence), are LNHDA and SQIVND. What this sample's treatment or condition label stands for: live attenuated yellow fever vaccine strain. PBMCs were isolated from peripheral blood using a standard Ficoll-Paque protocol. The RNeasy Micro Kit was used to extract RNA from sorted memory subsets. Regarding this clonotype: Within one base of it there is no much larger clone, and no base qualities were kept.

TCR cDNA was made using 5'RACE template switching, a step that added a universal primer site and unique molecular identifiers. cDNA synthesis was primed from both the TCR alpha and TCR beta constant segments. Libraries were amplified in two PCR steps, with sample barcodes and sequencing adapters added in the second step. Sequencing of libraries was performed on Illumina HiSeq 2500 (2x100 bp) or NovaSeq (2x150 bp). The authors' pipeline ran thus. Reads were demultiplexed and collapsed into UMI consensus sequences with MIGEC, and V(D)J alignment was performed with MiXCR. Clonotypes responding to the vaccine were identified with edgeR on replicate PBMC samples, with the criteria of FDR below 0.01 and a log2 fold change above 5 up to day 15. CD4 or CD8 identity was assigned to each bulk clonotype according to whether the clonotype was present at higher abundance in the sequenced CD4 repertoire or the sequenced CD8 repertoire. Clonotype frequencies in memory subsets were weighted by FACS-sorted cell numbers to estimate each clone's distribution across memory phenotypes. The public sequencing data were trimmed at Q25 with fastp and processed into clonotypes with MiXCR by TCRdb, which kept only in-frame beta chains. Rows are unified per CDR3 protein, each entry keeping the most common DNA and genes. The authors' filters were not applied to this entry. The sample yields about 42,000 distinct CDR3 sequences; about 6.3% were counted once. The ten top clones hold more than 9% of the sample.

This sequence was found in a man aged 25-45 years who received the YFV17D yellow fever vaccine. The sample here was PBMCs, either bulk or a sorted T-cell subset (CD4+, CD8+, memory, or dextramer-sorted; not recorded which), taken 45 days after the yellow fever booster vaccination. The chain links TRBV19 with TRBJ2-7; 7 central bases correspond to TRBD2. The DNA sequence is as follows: TGTGCCAGTAGTATAGATCGGGAGGCCCACTACGAGCAGTACTTC. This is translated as CASSIDREAHYEQYF.